This entry lists 2 T cell receptor beta chains sequenced from one sample in a study of shared clonotypes between healthy human individuals (dated by TCRdb to the early 2020s). Library prep was done by the immunoSEQ multiplex PCR assay. This immuneACCESS table, as held by TCRdb, lists in-frame sequences with V and J called but not all clones. Of the missing ones, under half trace to an unresolved V gene in checked studies; the others have no known cause. The sample yields around 430,000 clones; 79% were counted once. The ten top clones hold roughly an eighth of the sample. Sequencing was done on a sample of PBMCs. These receptors were obtained from a woman aged 40 to 49 in good health. Some clones in this sample may be carry-over from other donors' samples.

This chain joins TRBV27 and TRBJ1-1, with D possibly being TRBD1 (5 bases). The CDR3 loop spans 14 amino acids. With 3 bases removed from V and 5 bases from J, the gap between germline ends came to 13 bases. Germline V CDR1 and CDR2: MNHEY, SMNVEV (reference sequence). CDR3 nucleotides: TGTGCCAGCAGTTTGAACGGGGCGCGGACTGAAGCTTTCTTT. Its protein is CASSLNGARTEAFF.

The chain uses TRBV15 and TRBJ2-1; D not resolved. There are 16 residues in the CDR3. Deletions cut 0 bases from V and 0 bases from J, with 9 bases between. The germline CDR1 and CDR2 sequences are LNHNV and YYDKDF (reference sequence). The CDR3 loop reads CATSRDGSYSYNEQFF. CDR3 DNA: TGTGCCACCAGCAGAGATGGTTCTTACTCCTACAATGAGCAGTTCTTC.